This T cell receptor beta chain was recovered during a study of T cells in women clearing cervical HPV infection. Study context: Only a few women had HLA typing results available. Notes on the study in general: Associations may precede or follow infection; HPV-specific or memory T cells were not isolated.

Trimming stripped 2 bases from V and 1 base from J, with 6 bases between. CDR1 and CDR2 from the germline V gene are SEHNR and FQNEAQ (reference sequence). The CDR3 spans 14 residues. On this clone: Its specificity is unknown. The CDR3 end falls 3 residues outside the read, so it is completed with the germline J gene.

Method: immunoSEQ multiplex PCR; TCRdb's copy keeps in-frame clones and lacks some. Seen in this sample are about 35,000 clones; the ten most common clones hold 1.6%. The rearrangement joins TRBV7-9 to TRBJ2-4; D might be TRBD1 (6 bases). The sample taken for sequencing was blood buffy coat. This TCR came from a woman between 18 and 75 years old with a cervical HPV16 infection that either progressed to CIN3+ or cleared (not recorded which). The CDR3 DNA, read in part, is TGTGCCAGCAGCTTAAGGGGGGCCAAAAACATT. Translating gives CASSLRGAKNI. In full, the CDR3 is CASSLRGAKNIQYF.